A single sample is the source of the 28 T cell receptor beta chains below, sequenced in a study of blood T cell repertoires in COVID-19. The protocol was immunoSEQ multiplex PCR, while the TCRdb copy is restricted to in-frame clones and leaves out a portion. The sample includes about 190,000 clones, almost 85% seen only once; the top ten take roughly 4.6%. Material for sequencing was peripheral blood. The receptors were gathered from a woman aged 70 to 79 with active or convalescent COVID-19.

CDR3 amino acids: CASSVQGSGANVLTF. The CDR3 DNA sequence: TGTGCCAGCAGTGTACAGGGCTCTGGGGCCAACGTCCTGACTTTC. The J gene is TRBJ2-6, the V gene TRBV7-9; D perhaps matches TRBD1 (6 bases). With 6 bases removed from V and 0 bases from J, the gap between germline ends came to 9 bases. Looked up from germline, CDR1 is SEHNR and CDR2 is FQNEAQ (reference sequence). The length of the CDR3 is 15 residues.

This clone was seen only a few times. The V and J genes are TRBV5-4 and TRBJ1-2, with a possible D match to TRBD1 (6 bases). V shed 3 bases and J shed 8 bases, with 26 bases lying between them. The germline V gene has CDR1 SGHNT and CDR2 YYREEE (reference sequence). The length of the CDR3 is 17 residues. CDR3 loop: CASSSPENGGAGKGYTF. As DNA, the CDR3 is TGTGCCAGCAGCTCCCCGGAGAATGGGGGGGCCGGGAAGGGCTACACCTTC.

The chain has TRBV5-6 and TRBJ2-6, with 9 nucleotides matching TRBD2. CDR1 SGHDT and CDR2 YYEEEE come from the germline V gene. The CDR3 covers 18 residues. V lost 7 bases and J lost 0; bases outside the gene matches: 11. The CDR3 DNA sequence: TGTGCCAGCTACTCACCGGGACTAGCTTCCTCTGGGGCCAACGTCCTGACTTTC. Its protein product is CASYSPGLASSGANVLTF.

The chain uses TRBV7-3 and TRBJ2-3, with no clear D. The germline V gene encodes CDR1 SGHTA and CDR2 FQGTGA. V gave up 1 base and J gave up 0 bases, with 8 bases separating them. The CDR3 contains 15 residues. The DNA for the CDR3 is TGTGCCAGCAGCTTAAATCCCGGGAGCACAGATACGCAGTATTTT. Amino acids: CASSLNPGSTDTQYF.

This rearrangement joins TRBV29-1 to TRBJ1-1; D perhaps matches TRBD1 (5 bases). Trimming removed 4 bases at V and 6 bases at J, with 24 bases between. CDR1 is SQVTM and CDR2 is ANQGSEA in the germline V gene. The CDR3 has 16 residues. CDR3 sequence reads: CSVGGATWRENAEAFF. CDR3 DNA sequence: TGCAGCGTTGGAGGGGCAACCTGGCGGGAAAACGCTGAAGCTTTCTTT. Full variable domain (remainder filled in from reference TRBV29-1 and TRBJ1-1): SAVISQKPSRDICQRGTSLTIQCQVDSQVTMMFWYRQQPGQSLTLIATANQGSEATYESGFVIDKFPISRPNLTFSTLTVSNMSPEDSSIYLCSVGGATWRENAEAFFGQGTRLTVV.

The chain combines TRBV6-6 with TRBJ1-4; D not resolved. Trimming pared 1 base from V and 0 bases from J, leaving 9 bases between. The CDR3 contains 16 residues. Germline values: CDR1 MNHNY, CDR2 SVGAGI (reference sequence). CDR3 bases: TGTGCCAGCAGTTACTATCAGGCTGCAACTAATGAAAAACTGTTTTTT. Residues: CASSYYQAATNEKLFF.

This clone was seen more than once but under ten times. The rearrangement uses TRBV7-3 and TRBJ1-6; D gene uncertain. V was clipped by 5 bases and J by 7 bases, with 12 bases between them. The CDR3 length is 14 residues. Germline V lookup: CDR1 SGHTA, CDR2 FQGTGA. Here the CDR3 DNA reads TGTGCCAGCAGCCGGGTCGGAGGGAATTCACCCCTCCACTTT. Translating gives CASSRVGGNSPLHF.

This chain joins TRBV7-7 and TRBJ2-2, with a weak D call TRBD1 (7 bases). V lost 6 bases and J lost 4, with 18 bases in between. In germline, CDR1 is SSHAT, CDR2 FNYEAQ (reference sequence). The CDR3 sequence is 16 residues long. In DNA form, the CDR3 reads TGTGCCAGCAGTCCTACCGGGACAGCGGGCACCGGGGAGCTGTTTTTT. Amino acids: CASSPTGTAGTGELFF.

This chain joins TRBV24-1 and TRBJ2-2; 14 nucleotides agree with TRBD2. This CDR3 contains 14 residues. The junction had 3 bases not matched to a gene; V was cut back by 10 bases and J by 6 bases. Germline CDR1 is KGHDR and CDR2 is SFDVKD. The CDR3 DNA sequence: TGTGCCACTATGACTAGCGGGAGGGCCGGGGAGCTGTTTTTT. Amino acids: CATMTSGRAGELFF.

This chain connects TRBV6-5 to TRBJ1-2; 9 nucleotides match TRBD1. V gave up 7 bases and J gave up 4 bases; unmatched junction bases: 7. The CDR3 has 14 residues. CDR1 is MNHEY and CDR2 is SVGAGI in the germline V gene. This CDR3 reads CASKRGQGLYGYTF. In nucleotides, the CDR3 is TGTGCCAGCAAAAGGGGACAGGGTCTCTATGGCTACACCTTC.

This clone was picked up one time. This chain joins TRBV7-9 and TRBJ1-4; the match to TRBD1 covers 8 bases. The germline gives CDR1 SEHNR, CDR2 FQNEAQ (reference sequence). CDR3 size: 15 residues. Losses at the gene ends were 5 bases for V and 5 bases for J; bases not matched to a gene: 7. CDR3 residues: CASSARTGKNEKLFF. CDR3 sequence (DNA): TGTGCCAGCAGCGCCCGGACAGGGAAAAATGAAAAACTGTTTTTT.

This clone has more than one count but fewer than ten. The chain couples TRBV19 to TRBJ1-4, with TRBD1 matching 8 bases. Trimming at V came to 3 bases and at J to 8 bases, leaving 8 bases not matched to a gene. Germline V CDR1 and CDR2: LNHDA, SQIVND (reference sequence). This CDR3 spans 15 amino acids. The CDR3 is CASSIWQGAQEKLFF. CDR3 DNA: TGTGCCAGTAGTATTTGGCAGGGGGCGCAGGAAAAACTGTTTTTT.

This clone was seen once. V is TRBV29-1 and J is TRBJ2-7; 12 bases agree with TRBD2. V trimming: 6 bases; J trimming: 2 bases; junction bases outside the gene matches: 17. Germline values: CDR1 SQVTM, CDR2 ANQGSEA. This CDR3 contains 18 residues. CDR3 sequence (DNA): TGCAGCGTCGGGGATTGGACTAGCGGGATGGGTGTAACCTACGAGCAGTACTTC. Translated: CSVGDWTSGMGVTYEQYF.

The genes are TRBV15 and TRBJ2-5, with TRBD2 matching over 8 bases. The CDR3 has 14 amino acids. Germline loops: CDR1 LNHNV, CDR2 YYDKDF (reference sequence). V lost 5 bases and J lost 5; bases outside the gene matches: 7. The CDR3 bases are TGTGCCACCAGCCCAAGCGGGAGAATGGAGACCCAGTACTTC. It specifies CATSPSGRMETQYF.

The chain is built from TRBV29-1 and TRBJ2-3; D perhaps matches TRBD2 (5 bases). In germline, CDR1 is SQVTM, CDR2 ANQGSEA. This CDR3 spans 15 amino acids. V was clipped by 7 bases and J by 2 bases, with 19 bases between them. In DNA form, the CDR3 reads TGCAGCGCCTCGGGGTTGGTGGGATTCACAGATACGCAGTATTTT. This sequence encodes CSASGLVGFTDTQYF.

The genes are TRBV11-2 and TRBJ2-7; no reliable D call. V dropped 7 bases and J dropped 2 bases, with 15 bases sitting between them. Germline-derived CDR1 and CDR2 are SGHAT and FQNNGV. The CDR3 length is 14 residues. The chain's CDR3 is CASTGSANPYEQYF. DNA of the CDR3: TGTGCCAGCACCGGGTCGGCTAACCCCTACGAGCAGTACTTC.

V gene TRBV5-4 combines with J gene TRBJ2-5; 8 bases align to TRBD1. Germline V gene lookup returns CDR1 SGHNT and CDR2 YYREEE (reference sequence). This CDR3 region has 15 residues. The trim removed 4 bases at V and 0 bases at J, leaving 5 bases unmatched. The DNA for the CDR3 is TGTGCCAGCAGCCCGAGGACAGGGCACCAAGAGACCCAGTACTTC. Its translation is CASSPRTGHQETQYF.

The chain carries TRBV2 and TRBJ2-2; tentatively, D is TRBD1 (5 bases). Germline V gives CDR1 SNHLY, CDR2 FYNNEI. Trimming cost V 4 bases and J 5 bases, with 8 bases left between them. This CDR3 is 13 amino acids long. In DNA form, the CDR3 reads TGTGCCAGCAGTGGACCAGGGACCGGGGAGCTGTTTTTT. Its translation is CASSGPGTGELFF.

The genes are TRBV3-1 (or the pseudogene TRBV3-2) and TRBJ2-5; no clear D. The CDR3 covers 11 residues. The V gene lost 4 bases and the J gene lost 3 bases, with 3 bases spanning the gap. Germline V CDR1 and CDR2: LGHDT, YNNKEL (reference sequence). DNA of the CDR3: TGTGCCAGCAGCCGCGAAGAGACCCAGTACTTC. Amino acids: CASSREETQYF.

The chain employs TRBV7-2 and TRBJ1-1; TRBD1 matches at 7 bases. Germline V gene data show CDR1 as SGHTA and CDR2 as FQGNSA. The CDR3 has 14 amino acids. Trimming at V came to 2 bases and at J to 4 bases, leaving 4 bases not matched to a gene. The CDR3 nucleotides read TGTGCCAGCAGCTTACAGGGGGAAAGCACTGAAGCTTTCTTT. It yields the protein CASSLQGESTEAFF. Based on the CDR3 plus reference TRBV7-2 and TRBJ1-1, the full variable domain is GAGVSQSPSNKVTEKGKDVELRCDPISGHTALYWYRQSLGQGLEFLIYFQGNSAPDKSGLPSDRFSAERTGGSVSTLTIQRTQQEDSAVYLCASSLQGESTEAFFGQGTRLTVV.

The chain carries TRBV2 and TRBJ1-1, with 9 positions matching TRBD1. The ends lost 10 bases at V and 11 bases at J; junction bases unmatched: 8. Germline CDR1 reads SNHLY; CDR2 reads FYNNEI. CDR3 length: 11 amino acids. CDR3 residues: CATGTGSMAFF. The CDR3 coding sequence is TGTGCCACCGGGACAGGGTCTATGGCTTTCTTT. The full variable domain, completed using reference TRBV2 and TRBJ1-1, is EPEVTQTPSHQVTQMGQEVILRCVPISNHLYFYWYRQILGQKVEFLVSFYNNEISEKSEIFDDQFSVERPDGSNFTLKIRSTKLEDSAMYFCATGTGSMAFFGQGTRLTVV.

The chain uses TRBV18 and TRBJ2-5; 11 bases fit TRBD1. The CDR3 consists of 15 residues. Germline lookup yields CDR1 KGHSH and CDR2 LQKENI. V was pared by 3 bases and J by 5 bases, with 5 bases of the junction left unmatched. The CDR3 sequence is CASSPKGQGGETQYF. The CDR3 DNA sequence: TGTGCCAGCTCACCGAAGGGACAGGGGGGCGAGACCCAGTACTTC.

This chain's CDR3 is CATSRGLAGSDTQYF. The CDR3 nucleotides read TGTGCCACCAGCAGAGGTCTAGCGGGATCAGATACGCAGTATTTT. The chain carries TRBV15 and TRBJ2-3, with TRBD2 identical over 9 bases. V was clipped by 1 base and J by 4 bases; unmatched bases: 3. The CDR3 length is 15 residues. Germline lookup yields CDR1 LNHNV and CDR2 YYDKDF (reference sequence).

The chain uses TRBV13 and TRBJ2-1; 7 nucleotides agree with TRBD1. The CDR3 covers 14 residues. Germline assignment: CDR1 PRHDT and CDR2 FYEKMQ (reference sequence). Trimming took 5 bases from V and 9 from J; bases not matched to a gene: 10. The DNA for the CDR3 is TGTGCCAGCAGCAGGCGACAGGGCGAGGGTGAGCAGTTCTTC. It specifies CASSRRQGEGEQFF.

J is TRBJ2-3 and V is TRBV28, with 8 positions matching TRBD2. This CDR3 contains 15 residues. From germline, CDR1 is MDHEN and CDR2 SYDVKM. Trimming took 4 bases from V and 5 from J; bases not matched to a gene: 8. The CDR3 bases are TGTGCCAGCAGTTCCCTGAGCGGGAGTAGAGATACGCAGTATTTT. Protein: CASSSLSGSRDTQYF. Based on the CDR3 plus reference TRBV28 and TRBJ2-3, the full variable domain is DVKVTQSSRYLVKRTGEKVFLECVQDMDHENMFWYRQDPGLGLRLIYFSYDVKMKEKGDIPEGYSVSREKKERFSLILESASTNQTSMYLCASSSLSGSRDTQYFGPGTRLTVL.

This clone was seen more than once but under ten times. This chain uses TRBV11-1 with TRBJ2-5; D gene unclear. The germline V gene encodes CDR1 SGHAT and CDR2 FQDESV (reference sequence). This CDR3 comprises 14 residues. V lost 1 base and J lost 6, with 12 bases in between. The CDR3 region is CASSLVNRDKTQYF. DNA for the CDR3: TGTGCCAGCAGCTTAGTTAACCGAGATAAGACCCAGTACTTC. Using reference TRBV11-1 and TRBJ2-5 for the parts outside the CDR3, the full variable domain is EAEVAQSPRYKITEKSQAVAFWCDPISGHATLYWYRQILGQGPELLVQFQDESVVDDSQLPKDRFSAERLKGVDSTLKIQPAELGDSAMYLCASSLVNRDKTQYFGPGTRLLVL.

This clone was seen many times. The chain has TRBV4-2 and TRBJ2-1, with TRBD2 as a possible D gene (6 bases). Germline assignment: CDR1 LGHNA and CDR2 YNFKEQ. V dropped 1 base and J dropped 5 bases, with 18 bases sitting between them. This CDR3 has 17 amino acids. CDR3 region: CASSQGGTGDTDNEQFF. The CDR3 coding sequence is TGTGCCAGCAGCCAAGGAGGAACGGGAGATACCGACAATGAGCAGTTCTTC.

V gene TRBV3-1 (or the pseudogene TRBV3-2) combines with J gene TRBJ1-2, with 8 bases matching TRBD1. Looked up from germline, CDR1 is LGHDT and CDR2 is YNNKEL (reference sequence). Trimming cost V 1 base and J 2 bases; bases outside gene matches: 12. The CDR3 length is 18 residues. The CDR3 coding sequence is TGTGCCAGCAGCCAAGGTGGTGGCAGGGGGCTTGGGAACTATGGCTACACCTTC. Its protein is CASSQGGGRGLGNYGYTF.